What follows are 14 T cell receptor beta chains derived from one specimen sequenced in a study of CD8+ T cells in alopecia areata. Extracted RNA was reverse transcribed into cDNA, the sequencing template. TCRdb's copy holds only in-frame clones and misses some; the assay was immunoSEQ multiplex PCR. This table has 180,000 or so clones, 45% to 60% appearing once. Treatment described: oral pan-JAK inhibitor, 5-10 mg twice daily. This material consisted of CD8+ T cells sorted from blood, taken at approximately week 51, from a patient treated with tofacitinib. The receptors here all came from a human donor with alopecia areata.

This clone was observed a few times. With only one base between it and a far larger clone, this is likely a read error. The same CDR3 arises from other DNA sequences in this sample as well. V usage is TRBV7-7 and J usage is TRBJ2-5, with TRBD2 as a possible D gene (5 bases). The CDR3 covers 12 residues. Germline values: CDR1 SSHAT, CDR2 FNYEAQ (reference sequence). CDR3 coding DNA: TGTGCTAGCAGCTTAGGACTGGAGACCCAGTACTTC. Translating gives CASSLGLETQYF.

V and J are TRBV27 and TRBJ2-3; possibly TRBD2 for D (5 bases). Trimming pared 0 bases from V and 5 bases from J, leaving 18 bases between. Germline assignment: CDR1 MNHEY and CDR2 SMNVEV (reference sequence). The CDR3 totals 17 residues. The CDR3 is CASSLSQTNPQGDTQYF. The CDR3, as DNA: TGTGCCAGCAGTTTATCCCAGACTAACCCGCAAGGAGATACGCAGTATTTT.

The V gene is TRBV5-6, the J gene TRBJ2-7; possibly TRBD1 for D (6 bases). V lost 5 bases to trimming and J lost 2 bases, with 14 bases between them. Germline V gene lookup returns CDR1 SGHDT and CDR2 YYEEEE. The CDR3 totals 14 residues. The CDR3 loop reads CASRGWGPTYEQYF. DNA for the CDR3: TGTGCCAGCAGAGGGTGGGGGCCTACCTACGAGCAGTACTTC.

The chain is built from TRBV13 and TRBJ1-1; 8 nucleotides align to TRBD1. Germline V gives CDR1 PRHDT, CDR2 FYEKMQ (reference sequence). The CDR3 consists of 15 residues. V lost 3 bases to trimming and J lost 5 bases; unmatched junction nucleotides: 8. CDR3 protein: CASSFLGQGWTEAFF. CDR3 nucleotides: TGTGCCAGCAGCTTTCTTGGACAGGGCTGGACTGAAGCTTTCTTT.

Only a few counts were recorded for this clone. The CDR3 sequence: CAWSVETLDGYTF. In nucleotides, the CDR3 is TGTGCCTGGAGTGTCGAGACGCTTGACGGCTACACCTTC. The gene calls are TRBV30 and TRBJ1-2; D not certain. Trimming took off 0 bases at V and 8 bases at J, with 13 bases between the two ends. Germline V lookup: CDR1 GTSNPN, CDR2 SVGIG (reference sequence). The CDR3 covers 13 residues.

The CDR3 DNA reads TGTGCCAGCAGCCTGCGGCGTTATGGCTACACCTTC. Translating it yields CASSLRRYGYTF. The rearrangement uses TRBV5-6 and TRBJ1-2; no definite D call. The CDR3 runs to 12 residues. The V end lost 4 bases, the J end lost 5 bases, and 9 bases lay between the germline ends. Germline loops: CDR1 SGHDT, CDR2 YYEEEE. Combining the CDR3 with reference TRBV5-6 and TRBJ1-2 gives the whole variable domain DAGVTQSPTHLIKTRGQQVTLRCSPKSGHDTVSWYQQALGQGPQFIFQYYEEEERQRGNFPDRFSGHQFPNYSSELNVNALLLGDSALYLCASSLRRYGYTFGSGTRLTVV.

This clone turned up a few times. The chain carries TRBV27 and TRBJ2-2; D gene unclear. Trimming cost V 2 bases and J 7 bases, with 8 bases left between them. This CDR3 has 13 amino acids. In germline, CDR1 is MNHEY, CDR2 SMNVEV (reference sequence). CDR3 coding DNA: TGTGCCAGCAGTTTAGGCGGTATCGGGGAGCTGTTTTTT. Its translation: CASSLGGIGELFF.

The chain couples TRBV6-6 to TRBJ2-7; D perhaps matches TRBD2 (6 bases). With 3 bases removed from V and 0 bases from J, the gap between germline ends came to 9 bases. CDR1 and CDR2 (germline): MNHNY, SVGAGI (reference sequence). The CDR3 loop spans 14 amino acids. The CDR3, as DNA: TGTGCCAGCAGTTATGAGACTAGCTCCTACGAGCAGTACTTC. Residues: CASSYETSSYEQYF.

This chain uses TRBV6-5 with TRBJ2-1; 8 bases agree with TRBD2. Germline values: CDR1 MNHEY, CDR2 SVGAGI. After removal of 4 bases from V and 7 bases from J, the junction contained 9 bases not matched to a gene. The CDR3 totals 15 residues. The CDR3 DNA follows: TGTGCCAGCAGTTCCATTAGTGGGACTAGAAATGAGCAGTTCTTC. Encoded protein: CASSSISGTRNEQFF.

This chain connects TRBV19 to TRBJ2-5; D not resolved. This CDR3 spans 13 amino acids. Germline CDR1 and CDR2: LNHDA and SQIVND (reference sequence). V was pared by 7 bases and J by 5 bases, with 14 bases between. This chain's CDR3 is CASTPGMGETQYF. Here the CDR3 DNA reads TGTGCCAGTACGCCGGGCATGGGGGAGACCCAGTACTTC. Filled out from reference TRBV19 and TRBJ2-5, the complete variable domain reads DGGITQSPKYLFRKEGQNVTLSCEQNLNHDAMYWYRQDPGQGLRLIYYSQIVNDFQKGDIAEGYSVSREKKESFPLTVTSAQKNPTAFYLCASTPGMGETQYFGPGTRLLVL.

This clone was seen more than once but under ten times. The genes are TRBV7-9 and TRBJ2-6; D unresolved. V was pared by 3 bases and J by 0 bases, with 9 bases between. The CDR3 length is 16 residues. CDR1 is SEHNR, CDR2 FQNEAQ, per germline (reference sequence). DNA of the CDR3: TGTGCCAGCAGCTTCTCTAGGCTCTCTGGGGCCAACGTCCTGACTTTC. Protein sequence: CASSFSRLSGANVLTF.

The genes are TRBV6-5 and TRBJ2-7; 7 bases are a match to TRBD1. J was trimmed by 3 bases and V by 6 bases; bases with no gene match: 11. Germline loops: CDR1 MNHEY, CDR2 SVGAGI. The CDR3 totals 15 residues. The CDR3 spells CASREEAPGGYEQYF. As DNA, the CDR3 is TGTGCCAGCAGGGAGGAGGCCCCAGGGGGCTACGAGCAGTACTTC.

This clone appeared a few times. The chain combines TRBV27 with TRBJ2-3; no reliable D call. Trimming took off 3 bases at V and 6 bases at J, with 4 bases between the two ends. Germline V CDR1 and CDR2: MNHEY, SMNVEV (reference sequence). The CDR3 has 11 residues. The CDR3 loop is CASSFYDTQYF. The CDR3, as DNA: TGTGCCAGCAGTTTTTATGATACGCAGTATTTT.

This sequence joins TRBV27 and TRBJ2-1; the match to TRBD2 covers 8 bases. The CDR3 is 15 residues long. Germline V gene data show CDR1 as MNHEY and CDR2 as SMNVEV (reference sequence). J lost 2 bases, V lost 3 bases, and 3 bases had no gene match. The CDR3 is CASSLSSGAYNEQFF. In DNA form, the CDR3 reads TGTGCCAGCAGTTTGAGTAGCGGGGCCTACAATGAGCAGTTCTTC.